The subject of this entry is one TCR beta chain. Its recognized antigen is unknown. Nothing much larger sits one base from this clone, and base qualities are not available. Other DNA sequences in the same sample also yield this CDR3. These data are taken from a study of blood T cell repertoires in COVID-19 (dated by TCRdb to 2020 to 2022). The study in broad terms: Collaborator samples came from the United States, Italy and Spain and covered acute and convalescent phases of COVID-19. Sample metadata almost always included a de-identified subject ID, COVID-19 status, age in years and sex. The prospective study material was composed of cDNA or gDNA derived from T cells, B-cell-depleted T cells, or PBMCs. Subjects who had been exposed to COVID-19, were actively infected with it, or had recovered from it provided the deeply sampled blood TCRbeta repertoires that made up the dataset. The samples were drawn from two sources: the first 160 participants of the ongoing ImmuneRACE study, and 1,000 to 1,500 subjects contributed by 6 global collaborators. Where available, HLA class I and class II types were obtained from metadata supplied by the sample provider rather than from assay-based typing. The repertoires were released in a freely available public database meant as a resource for research on the immune response to SARS-CoV-2. The full study reports these points: How much clinical and demographic metadata was included differed by source and by participant, and the metadata was provided uncurated.

The immunoSEQ Assay, a bias-controlled multiplex PCR, was used to amplify TCRbeta CDR3 regions from genomic DNA. The published analysis was carried out like this. Nucleated cell counts per sample were estimated from amplification of reference gene primers within the assay. To quantify the absolute abundance of each unique TCRbeta CDR3 rearrangement, sequence reads were collapsed and filtered. Productive Simpson clonality was computed per sample as the square root of Simpson's diversity index over productive rearrangements. TCRdb took this table from immuneACCESS and kept in-frame rearrangements with V and J called. Such tables lack part of the clones; where checked against another copy, unresolved V genes explain under half of the gap, and the rest is unexplained. D and trimming come from the DNA, and the V and J calls and clone size come from that table. The sample records approximately 320,000 clones, more than 75% of which are singletons. Of the sample, 2.6% is held by the ten largest clones.

From V the trimming removes 4 bases and from J it removes 0 bases, while the gene matches leave 1 base of the junction unaccounted for. From a lookup of the germline V gene (reference sequence), CDR1 and CDR2 are LNHDA and SQIVND. The CDR3 runs 14 residues from the cysteine to the phenylalanine. Only the CDR3 DNA stays, 42 bases, in frame from base 1. In the prospective study, participants were 18 to 89 years old, resided in 20 to 30 geographic areas of the United States, and were enrolled through a virtual design. In the prospective study, cohorts were assigned on the basis of participant-reported clinical history obtained from a screening survey and a study questionnaire. ImmuneRACE Cohort 3 recovered participants were defined by two consecutive negative NP/OP PCR tests, healthcare professional clearance, or symptom resolution. Each participant in the prospective study had whole blood, serum and a nasopharyngeal or oropharyngeal swab collected by mobile phlebotomists. Additional blood draws and questionnaires over an approximately two-month period could optionally be provided by prospective study participants. Before DNA extraction, prospective study blood samples were shipped either frozen or at room temperature.

The TCR was taken from a man aged 55 to 69 who had recovered from COVID-19. Material for sequencing was PBMCs or T cells enriched from blood (not recorded which). The chain joins TRBV19 to TRBJ2-7; TRBD2 matches 9 bases in the middle. DNA sequence: TGTGCCAGTAGTAGTAGCGGGAGCTCCTACGAGCAGTACTTC. This codes for CASSSSGSSYEQYF.